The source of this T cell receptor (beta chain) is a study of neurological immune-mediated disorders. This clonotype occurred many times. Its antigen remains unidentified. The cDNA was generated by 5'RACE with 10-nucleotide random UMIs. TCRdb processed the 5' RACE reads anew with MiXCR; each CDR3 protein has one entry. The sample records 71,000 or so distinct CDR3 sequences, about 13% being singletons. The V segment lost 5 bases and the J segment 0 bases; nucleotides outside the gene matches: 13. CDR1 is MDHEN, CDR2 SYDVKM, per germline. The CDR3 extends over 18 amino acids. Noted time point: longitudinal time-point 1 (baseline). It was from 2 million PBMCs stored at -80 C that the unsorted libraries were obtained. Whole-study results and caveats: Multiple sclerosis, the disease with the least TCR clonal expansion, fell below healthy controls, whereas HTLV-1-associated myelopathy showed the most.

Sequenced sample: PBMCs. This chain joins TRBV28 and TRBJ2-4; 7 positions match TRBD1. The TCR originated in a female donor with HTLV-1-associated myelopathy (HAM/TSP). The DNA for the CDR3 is TGTGCCAGCAGTCAATACTCGATCAGGGACAGAGCCAAAAACATTCAGTACTTC. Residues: CASSQYSIRDRAKNIQYF.